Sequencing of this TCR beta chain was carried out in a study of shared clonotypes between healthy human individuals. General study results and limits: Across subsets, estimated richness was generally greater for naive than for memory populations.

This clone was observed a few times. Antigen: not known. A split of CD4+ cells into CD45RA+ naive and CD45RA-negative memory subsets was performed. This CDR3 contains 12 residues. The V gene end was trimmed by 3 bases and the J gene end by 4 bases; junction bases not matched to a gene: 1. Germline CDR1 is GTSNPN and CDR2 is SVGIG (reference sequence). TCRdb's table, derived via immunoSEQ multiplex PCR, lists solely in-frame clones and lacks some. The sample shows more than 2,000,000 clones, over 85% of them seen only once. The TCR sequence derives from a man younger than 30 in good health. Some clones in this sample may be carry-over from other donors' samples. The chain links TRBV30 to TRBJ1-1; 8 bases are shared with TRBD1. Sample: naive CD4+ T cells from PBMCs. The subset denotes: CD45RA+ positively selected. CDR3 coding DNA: TGTGCCTGGAGCGGACAGGGCACTGAAGCTTTCTTT. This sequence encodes CAWSGQGTEAFF.